The 26 T cell receptor beta chains listed next were all sequenced from one sample in a study of pediatric ulcerative colitis. Rectal tissue came from one to two pinch biopsies taken at colonoscopy. Some clones are missing from TCRdb's copy, which holds only in-frame ones; the method was immunoSEQ multiplex PCR. The table shows about 22,000 clones, with about 65% occurring only once. Sequencing was done on a sample of gut tissue. The receptors come from a boy younger than 18 with severe ulcerative colitis.

CDR3 coding DNA: TGCGCCAGCAGTCAAGACAGCGCAACTAACTATGGCTACACCTTC. This encodes CASSQDSATNYGYTF. The chain uses TRBV23-1 and TRBJ1-2; D might be TRBD1 (5 bases). TRBV23-1 is flagged as an ORF with uncertain function. CDR3 length equals 15 residues. The V gene lost 2 bases and the J gene lost 0 bases, with 10 bases spanning the gap.

This rearrangement joins TRBV7-8 to TRBJ2-6; D is unclear. CDR3 length equals 15 residues. Trimming shortened V by 7 bases and J by 0 bases, and 10 bases separated the two germline ends. Germline values: CDR1 SGHVS, CDR2 FQNEAQ. The CDR3 sequence: CASTPRYSGANVLTF. The CDR3 region has the DNA TGTGCCAGCACCCCCCGTTACTCTGGGGCCAACGTCCTGACTTTC.

V is TRBV5-1 and J is TRBJ1-6, with 10 nucleotides matching TRBD1. The V gene end was trimmed by 5 bases and the J gene end by 14 bases; junction bases not matched to a gene: 13. Per germline, CDR1 SGHRS and CDR2 YFSETQ. CDR3 length equals 15 residues. For the CDR3, the DNA is TGCGCCAGCAGGTCCGGGACAGGGGATTTTCCGGCCCTCCACTTT. Translating it yields CASRSGTGDFPALHF.

V is TRBV5-1 and J is TRBJ1-2; no firm D call. The CDR3 sequence is 15 residues long. The V end was cut by 1 base, the J end by 2 bases, with 12 bases between. CDR1 is SGHRS, CDR2 YFSETQ, per germline. CDR3 sequence: CASSLTGRLNYGYTF. The CDR3 nucleotides read TGCGCCAGCAGCTTGACGGGCAGATTGAACTATGGCTACACCTTC.

This clone was recorded only once. The chain combines TRBV7-9 with TRBJ2-2, with 9 bases aligning to TRBD1. The ends lost 5 bases at V and 3 bases at J; junction bases unmatched: 1. The germline V gene encodes CDR1 SEHNR and CDR2 FQNEAQ (reference sequence). The CDR3 runs 14 residues. In DNA, the CDR3 is TGTGCCAGCAGCCGGGACAGGGACACCGGGGAGCTGTTTTTT. Protein sequence: CASSRDRDTGELFF.

This chain uses TRBV6-5 with TRBJ1-1; 10 bases map to TRBD1. The V gene's germline CDR1 is MNHEY and CDR2 SVGAGI. J was trimmed by 3 bases and V by 7 bases; bases with no gene match: 5. The CDR3 contains 14 residues. The CDR3: CASTSDRGYTEAFF. For the CDR3, the DNA is TGTGCCAGCACCTCGGACAGGGGGTACACTGAAGCTTTCTTT.

This clone was observed a handful of times. The CDR3 is CSPRVDRDVPYNEQFF. The CDR3 nucleotides read TGCAGCCCGAGGGTCGACAGGGATGTTCCCTACAATGAGCAGTTCTTC. The V call is TRBV29-1, the J call TRBJ2-1; 7 nucleotides align to TRBD1. There are 16 residues in the CDR3. V lost 8 bases to trimming and J lost 2 bases; unmatched junction nucleotides: 15. Germline V gene lookup returns CDR1 SQVTM and CDR2 ANQGSEA.

V usage is TRBV6-5 and J usage is TRBJ1-2; D is uncertain. The V end lost 0 bases, the J end lost 4 bases, and 9 bases lay between the germline ends. CDR1 MNHEY and CDR2 SVGAGI come from the germline V gene. The CDR3 is 14 amino acids. As DNA, the CDR3 is TGTGCCAGCAGTTACTCGAAGGTCTCCTATGGCTACACCTTC. Encoded protein: CASSYSKVSYGYTF.

Judged by abundance, this clone is medium-sized (0.01 to 0.1%). This chain joins TRBV5-1 and TRBJ2-7, with TRBD2 matching 11 bases. With 3 bases clipped from V and 3 bases from J, the junction kept 2 bases outside the gene matches. Germline CDR1 SGHRS, CDR2 YFSETQ. This CDR3 contains 14 residues. DNA for the CDR3: TGCGCCAGCAGCTCCGGGACTAGCGGCTACGAGCAGTACTTC. The encoded protein is CASSSGTSGYEQYF.

The chain is built from TRBV4-2 and TRBJ2-7; D possibly corresponds to TRBD1 (9 bases). This CDR3 contains 15 residues. V shed 4 bases and J shed 5 bases, with 18 bases lying between them. Looked up from germline, CDR1 is LGHNA and CDR2 is YNFKEQ. CDR3 nucleotide sequence: TGTGCCAGCAGCCCTAACAGGGGGCGGGAGGACGAGCAGTACTTC. Translated: CASSPNRGREDEQYF.

The chain employs TRBV14 and TRBJ2-3, with TRBD2 as a possible D gene (5 bases). This CDR3 has 15 amino acids. V was cut by 0 bases and J by 9 bases, with 16 bases left in between. Germline V CDR1 and CDR2: SGHDN, FVKESK. CDR3 residues: CASSQDSAARGTQYF. The CDR3 coding sequence is TGTGCCAGCAGCCAAGATAGCGCGGCTAGAGGGACGCAGTATTTT.

In regard to this clone: The junction and the germline gene differ at one end; a read error may be behind it. The chain uses TRBV27 and TRBJ2-7, with a weak D call TRBD2 (5 bases). CDR1 is MNHEY and CDR2 is SMNVEV in the germline V gene (reference sequence). The CDR3 has 15 residues. The CDR3 nucleotides read TGTGCCAGCAGTTTGAGCGGACTTCGCTCCTACGAACAGTACTTC. It yields the protein CASSLSGLRSYEQYF.

Here the CDR3 DNA reads TGTGCCAGTAGTTGGGGGCAGACCTTGCCTAGCACAGATACGCAGTATTTT. Amino acid sequence: CASSWGQTLPSTDTQYF. The chain recombines TRBV19 with TRBJ2-3; weak D call: TRBD1 (6 bases). Germline loops: CDR1 LNHDA, CDR2 SQIVND (reference sequence). The V end lost 5 bases, the J end lost 0 bases, and 18 bases lay between the germline ends. The CDR3 sequence is 17 residues long.

This chain joins TRBV9 and TRBJ2-3; 7 positions match TRBD1. Per germline, CDR1 SGDLS and CDR2 YYNGEE. The V segment lost 4 bases and the J segment 1 base; nucleotides outside the gene matches: 9. The CDR3 runs 16 residues. CDR3 coding DNA: TGTGCCAGCAGCCCCCTAGGGGGCGTTGGCACAGATACGCAGTATTTT. Translation gives CASSPLGGVGTDTQYF.

The J gene is TRBJ1-1, the V gene TRBV5-1, with 8 bases matching TRBD1. The CDR3 length is 13 residues. J was trimmed by 4 bases and V by 1 base; bases with no gene match: 0. CDR1 and CDR2 from the germline V gene are SGHRS and YFSETQ. The CDR3 reads CASSLTGGTEAFF. The CDR3 bases are TGCGCCAGCAGCTTGACAGGGGGCACTGAAGCTTTCTTT.

This clone was observed a single time. This rearrangement joins TRBV6-5 to TRBJ1-2; D uncertain. The V gene's germline CDR1 is MNHEY and CDR2 SVGAGI. With 0 bases removed from V and 5 bases from J, the gap between germline ends came to 7 bases. The CDR3 runs to 13 residues. This chain's CDR3 is CASSYSGPYGYTF. The CDR3 DNA reads as TGTGCCAGCAGTTACTCTGGACCGTATGGCTACACCTTC.

The chain uses TRBV5-6 and TRBJ2-5; tentative D call: TRBD1 (6 bases). This CDR3 contains 14 residues. The ends were cut back, 5 bases at V and 4 bases at J, with 15 bases in the middle. Germline V lookup: CDR1 SGHDT, CDR2 YYEEEE. CDR3 coding DNA: TGTGCCAGCAGGCCTACAGGGATAGGAGAGACCCAGTACTTC. Encoded protein: CASRPTGIGETQYF.

The chain uses TRBV28 and TRBJ2-1, with 8 bases lining up with TRBD2. CDR3 size: 15 residues. After removal of 9 bases from V and 7 bases from J, the junction contained 14 bases not matched to a gene. Germline V CDR1 and CDR2: MDHEN, SYDVKM. The CDR3 reads CASTTTGGRHNEQFF. CDR3 sequence (DNA): TGTGCCAGTACTACCACGGGGGGGCGTCATAATGAGCAGTTCTTC.

The chain is built from TRBV13 and TRBJ2-7, with TRBD1 matching 7 bases. Looked up from germline, CDR1 is PRHDT and CDR2 is FYEKMQ (reference sequence). V lost 5 bases, J lost 5 bases, and 9 bases stayed unmatched. This CDR3 is built from 14 residues. CDR3 coding DNA: TGTGCCAGCAGCCCGAGGGGGCCAAGAAACGAGCAGTACTTC. This encodes CASSPRGPRNEQYF. The whole variable domain, remainder taken from reference TRBV13 and TRBJ2-7, is AAGVIQSPRHLIKEKRETATLKCYPIPRHDTVYWYQQGPGQDPQFLISFYEKMQSDKGSIPDRFSAQQFSDYHSELNMSSLELGDSALYFCASSPRGPRNEQYFGPGTRLTVT.

The V gene is TRBV9, the J gene TRBJ1-6; 10 bases match TRBD1. The trim removed 2 bases at V and 7 bases at J, leaving 3 bases unmatched. The germline CDR1 and CDR2 sequences are SGDLS and YYNGEE. There are 15 residues in the CDR3. CDR3 protein: CASSVGTGANSPLHF. CDR3 DNA: TGTGCCAGCAGCGTTGGGACAGGGGCCAATTCACCCCTCCACTTT.

This clone was seen a single time. The rearrangement uses TRBV15 and TRBJ2-7; D not certain. The germline V gene encodes CDR1 LNHNV and CDR2 YYDKDF (reference sequence). V lost 0 bases and J lost 2, with 8 bases in between. The CDR3 is 14 residues long. CDR3 region: CATSRDRSTYEQYF. The CDR3 nucleotides are TGTGCCACCAGCAGAGACAGGAGCACCTACGAGCAGTACTTC.

This rearrangement joins TRBV30 to TRBJ1-3, with 7 bases identical to TRBD1. The V and J ends lost 2 bases and 2 bases, in that order; junction bases with no gene match: 3. Germline V lookup: CDR1 GTSNPN, CDR2 SVGIG (reference sequence). There are 14 residues in the CDR3. The CDR3 region has the DNA TGTGCCTGGAGTCCTACAGGGGCTGGAAACACCATATATTTT. Protein sequence: CAWSPTGAGNTIYF.

The rearrangement uses TRBV6-6 and TRBJ1-1, with 10 nucleotides matching TRBD1. V dropped 7 bases and J dropped 8; count of bases not matched to a gene: 13. The CDR3 is 15 amino acids. From germline, CDR1 is MNHNY and CDR2 SVGAGI (reference sequence). Here the CDR3 reads CASTTLGTGALEAFF. Here the CDR3 DNA reads TGTGCCAGCACCACTCTCGGGACAGGGGCGTTGGAAGCTTTCTTT.

This clone was seen only a few times. The chain has TRBV12-5 and TRBJ2-3; TRBD2 is a possible D gene (5 bases). Per the germline V gene, CDR1 is LGHNT and CDR2 is FRNRAP. The CDR3 has 14 amino acids. The germline V and J ends were trimmed by 3 bases and 3 bases, with 10 bases remaining between them. Written as DNA, the CDR3 is TGTGCTAGTGGTTTAGGCCTAGCTACAGATACGCAGTATTTT. Its protein product is CASGLGLATDTQYF.

This chain links TRBV5-8 with TRBJ1-6; D call uncertain. Trimming stripped 1 base from V and 8 bases from J, with 7 bases between. CDR3 size: 13 residues. Germline CDR1 is SGHTS and CDR2 is YDEGEE. CDR3 amino acids: CASSLTRDSPLHF. CDR3 bases: TGTGCCAGCAGCTTGACTAGGGATTCACCCCTCCACTTT.

The genes are TRBV18 and TRBJ2-5; 8 positions agree with TRBD1. Unmatched junction bases numbered 2, after V lost 4 bases and J lost 4 bases. Germline V gene data show CDR1 as KGHSH and CDR2 as LQKENI. This CDR3 spans 13 amino acids. CDR3 sequence reads: CASSRDRRETQYF. The CDR3 DNA follows: TGTGCCAGCTCACGGGACAGGCGAGAGACCCAGTACTTC.